This T cell receptor beta chain is from a study of blood T cell repertoires in COVID-19. Overall study context: The United States, Italy and Spain supplied acute and convalescent COVID-19 samples. The analysed material was cDNA or gDNA that came from T cells, B-cell-depleted T cells, or PBMCs.

Method: immunoSEQ multiplex PCR; TCRdb's copy keeps in-frame clones and lacks some. The profile shows some 400,000 clones, around 87% of them singletons. Germline loops: CDR1 LNHDA, CDR2 SQIVND (reference sequence). The CDR3 is 14 residues long. This clone was seen more than once but under ten times. At one end the junction does not follow the germline gene, possibly because of a read error. The sequencing sample was made of PBMCs or T cells enriched from blood (not recorded which). V and J are TRBV19 and TRBJ1-1, with a weak D call TRBD1 (5 bases). The clonotype comes from a man aged 25 to 40 who had recovered from COVID-19. The CDR3 region is CASSLGGWNAEAFF. CDR3 bases: TGTGCCAGTAGTCTCGGGGGGTGGAACGCTGAAGCTTTCTTT.